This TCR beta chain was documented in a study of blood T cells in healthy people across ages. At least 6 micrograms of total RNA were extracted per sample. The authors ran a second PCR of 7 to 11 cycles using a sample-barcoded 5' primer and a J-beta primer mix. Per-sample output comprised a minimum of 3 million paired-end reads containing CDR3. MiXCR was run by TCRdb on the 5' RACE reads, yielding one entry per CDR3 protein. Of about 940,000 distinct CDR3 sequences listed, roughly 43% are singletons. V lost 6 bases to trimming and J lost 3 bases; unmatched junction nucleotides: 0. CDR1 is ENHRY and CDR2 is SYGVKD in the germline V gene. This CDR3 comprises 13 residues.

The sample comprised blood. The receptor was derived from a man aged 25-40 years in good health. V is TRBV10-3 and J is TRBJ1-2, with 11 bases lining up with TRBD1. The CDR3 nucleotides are TGTGCCATCAGGGGACAGGGGGACTATGGCTACACCTTC. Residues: CAIRGQGDYGYTF.